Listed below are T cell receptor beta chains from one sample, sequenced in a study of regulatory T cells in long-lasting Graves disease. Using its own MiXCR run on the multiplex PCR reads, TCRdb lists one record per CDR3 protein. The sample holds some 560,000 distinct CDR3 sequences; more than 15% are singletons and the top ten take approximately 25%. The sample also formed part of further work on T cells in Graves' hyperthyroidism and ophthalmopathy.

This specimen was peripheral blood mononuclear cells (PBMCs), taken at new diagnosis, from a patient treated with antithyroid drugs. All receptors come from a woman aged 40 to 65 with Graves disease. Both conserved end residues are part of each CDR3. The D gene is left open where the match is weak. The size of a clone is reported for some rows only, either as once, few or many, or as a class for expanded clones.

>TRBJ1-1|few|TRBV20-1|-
CSARRGAQNTEAFF
TGCAGTGCTAGGCGGGGGGCGCAGAACACTGAAGCTTTCTTT
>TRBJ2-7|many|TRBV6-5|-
CASSYSIGSSYEQYF
TGTGCCAGCAGTTACTCGATAGGGAGCTCCTACGAGCAGTACTTC
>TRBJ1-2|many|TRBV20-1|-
CSARDHGGGYGYTF
TGCAGTGCTAGAGATCACGGAGGGGGCTATGGCTACACCTTC
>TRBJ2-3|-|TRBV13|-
CASSPTRRTDTQYF
TGTGCCAGCAGCCCCACCCGACGCACAGATACGCAGTATTTT
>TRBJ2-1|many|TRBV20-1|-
CSAREAEGGNEQFF
TGCAGTGCTAGAGAGGCGGAGGGTGGCAATGAGCAGTTCTTC
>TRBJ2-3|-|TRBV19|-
CASGPGLGSTDTQYF
TGTGCCAGTGGTCCGGGACTCGGCAGCACAGATACGCAGTATTTT
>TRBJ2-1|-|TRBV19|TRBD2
CASSQIRLAGGGNEQFF
TGTGCCAGTAGTCAAATTCGACTAGCGGGGGGCGGGAATGAGCAGTTCTTC
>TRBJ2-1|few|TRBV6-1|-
CASSGTGRYNEQFF
TGTGCCAGCAGTGGTACTGGGAGATACAATGAGCAGTTCTTC
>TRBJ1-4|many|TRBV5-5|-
CASSFGMVTDKLFF
TGTGCCAGCAGCTTTGGTATGGTAACAGACAAACTGTTTTTT
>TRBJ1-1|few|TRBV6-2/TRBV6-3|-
CASSYPGPNTEAFF
TGTGCCAGCAGTTACCCGGGACCGAACACTGAAGCTTTCTTT
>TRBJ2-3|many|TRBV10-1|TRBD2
CASSPVAGGQDTQYF
TGCGCCAGCAGTCCTGTAGCGGGGGGCCAGGATACGCAGTATTTT
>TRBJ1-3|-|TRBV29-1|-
CSVRDPQGPGNTIYF
TGCAGCGTCCGCGATCCCCAGGGGCCCGGAAACACCATATATTTT
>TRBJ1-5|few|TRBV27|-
CASRLDIDNQPQHF
TGTGCCAGCCGACTTGACATCGATAATCAGCCCCAGCATTTT
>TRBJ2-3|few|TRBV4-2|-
CASSQDGGWPDTQYF
TGTGCCAGCAGCCAAGATGGGGGGTGGCCAGATACGCAGTATTTT
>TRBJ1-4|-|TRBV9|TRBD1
CASSVRGEIDEKLFF
TGTGCCAGCAGCGTCAGGGGGGAAATTGATGAAAAACTGTTTTTT
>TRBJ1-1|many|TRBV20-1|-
CSAAGTMNTEAFF
TGCAGTGCTGCCGGGACAATGAACACTGAAGCTTTCTTT
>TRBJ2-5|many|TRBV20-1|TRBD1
CSAREDRASETQYF
TGCAGTGCTAGAGAGGACAGGGCCTCCGAGACCCAGTACTTC
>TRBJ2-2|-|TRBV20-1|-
CSALIIGELFF
TGCAGTGCTCTTATCATCGGGGAGCTGTTTTTT
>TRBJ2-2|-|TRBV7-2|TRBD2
CASSPRGLAVGELFF
TGTGCCAGCAGCCCAAGGGGACTAGCGGTCGGGGAGCTGTTTTTT
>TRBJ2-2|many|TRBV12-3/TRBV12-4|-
CASSQGTSGELFF
TGTGCCAGCAGTCAGGGGACGAGCGGGGAGCTGTTTTTT
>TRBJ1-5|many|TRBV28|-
CASSPYTSNQPQHF
TGCGCCAGCAGCCCATACACAAGCAATCAGCCCCAGCATTTT
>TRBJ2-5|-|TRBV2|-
CASRTWRGTQYF
TGTGCCAGCAGGACGTGGCGGGGGACCCAGTACTTC
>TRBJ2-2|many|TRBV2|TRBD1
CASKSKGQGASGELFF
TGTGCCAGCAAGAGTAAAGGACAGGGGGCGTCCGGGGAGCTGTTTTTT
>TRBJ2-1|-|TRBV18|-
CASSPPRGEGPYEQFF
TGTGCCAGCTCACCACCGAGGGGAGAGGGACCCTATGAGCAGTTCTTC
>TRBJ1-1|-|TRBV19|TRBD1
CASTDRGGYTEAFF
TGTGCCAGTACCGACAGGGGAGGGTACACTGAAGCTTTCTTT
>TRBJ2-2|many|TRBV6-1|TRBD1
CASIRTGGAGGELFF
TGTGCCAGCATACGCACAGGGGGCGCGGGCGGGGAGCTGTTTTTT
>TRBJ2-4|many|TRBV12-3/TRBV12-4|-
CASSLGAGVAKNIQYF
TGTGCCAGCAGTTTAGGGGCAGGGGTGGCCAAAAACATTCAGTACTTC